There are a few counts of the clone carrying this T cell receptor beta chain. What it recognizes is unknown. These data are taken from a study of post-analysis software for immune sequencing data. General study points: In patients, TRBV5-6, TRBV5-1 and TRBV20-1 belonged to four or five TRBV segments found more frequently than in controls.

There are 13 residues in the CDR3. Researchers reported that TCR beta cDNA libraries carried unique molecular identifiers. MiXCR, run by TCRdb on the PCR reads, gives a single entry per CDR3 protein. In the table there are hundreds of thousands of distinct CDR3 sequences, about 44% of which are singletons. The specimen was blood. This clonotype originated in a girl aged 10-17 years with multiple sclerosis. The V and J genes are TRBV21-1 and TRBJ2-1. TRBV21-1 is recorded as a pseudogene. The DNA for the CDR3 is TGTGCCAGTCTTAAAGGGTCCTACAATGAGCAGTTCTTC. Translated: CASLKGSYNEQFF.